This entry concerns a single T cell receptor (beta chain). Its cognate antigen is unknown. TCR beta CDR3 regions were amplified from RNA transcripts. First-round RT-PCR targeting the TCR CDR3 was performed with the HTBI primer set. TCRdb reprocessed the multiplex PCR reads via MiXCR and lists one record per CDR3 protein. Among fewer than 900,000 distinct CDR3 sequences listed, about 16% were seen once. The data originate from a study of T cells in Graves' hyperthyroidism and ophthalmopathy. The overall study: Peripheral blood was collected at initial diagnosis, before any treatment. The study's findings and limits: Also found in blood were most expanded thyroid clonotypes above 0.001.

Hyperthyroidism in the patients, aged 18 to 65, was newly diagnosed and under 2 months in duration. Germline CDR1 is SGHDN and CDR2 is FVKESK. The ends lost 0 bases at V and 8 bases at J; junction bases unmatched: 12. This CDR3 spans 17 amino acids. The chain joins TRBV14 to TRBJ1-2, with 10 bases aligning to TRBD1. This clonotype was obtained from a man in his late teens or twenties with Graves' hyperthyroidism. The specimen was blood. The CDR3 region has the DNA TGTGCCAGCAGCCAAGATTGGGGGACAGGGGTGCGGAACGGCTACACCTTC. This encodes CASSQDWGTGVRNGYTF.